The 13 T cell receptor beta chains below were found in one sample sequenced in a study of blood T cell repertoires in COVID-19. Repertoires were generated with immunoSEQ multiplex PCR, while TCRdb's copy carries only in-frame clones and drops some. The table includes over 150,000 clones, approximately 86% detected once. Specimen: peripheral blood. The receptors come from a man aged 45-65 years with active or convalescent COVID-19.

The chain joins TRBV5-6 to TRBJ1-6; 11 bases align to TRBD1. Per the germline V gene, CDR1 is SGHDT and CDR2 is YYEEEE. CDR3 length equals 14 residues. J lost 9 bases, V lost 6 bases, and 5 bases had no gene match. In DNA form, the CDR3 reads TGTGCCAGCACCAGGGACAGGGGGAGTTCACCCCTCCACTTT. Its protein product is CASTRDRGSSPLHF.

The V gene is TRBV4-1, the J gene TRBJ1-4; TRBD1 matches at 7 bases. Germline V gene lookup returns CDR1 MGHRA and CDR2 YSYEKL. V lost 2 bases and J lost 2; bases outside the gene matches: 8. The CDR3 spans 17 residues. The CDR3 DNA reads as TGCGCCAGCAGCCAATTTTTTCGACAGGGCACTAATGAAAAACTGTTTTTT. This sequence encodes CASSQFFRQGTNEKLFF.

The V and J genes are TRBV12-1 and TRBJ1-2; TRBD1 is the table's D call and was not checked against the DNA. TRBV12-1 constitutes a pseudogene. CDR3 length: 18 amino acids. The CDR3 DNA is TGTGCCAGCAGCTTTCTTGTCCAGGGGGCTCCATCGAGAAATGGCTACACCTTC. It yields the protein CASSFLVQGAPSRNGYTF.

CDR3 in amino acids: CASSEDTFLTEAFF. In DNA form, the CDR3 reads TGTGCCAGCTCTGAGGACACCTTTTTGACTGAAGCTTTCTTT. The genes are TRBV2 and TRBJ1-1; TRBD1 might be the D (5 bases). The ends were cut back, 8 bases at V and 5 bases at J, with 18 bases in the middle. The CDR3 spans 14 residues. Germline lookup yields CDR1 SNHLY and CDR2 FYNNEI.

V usage is TRBV4-1 and J usage is TRBJ1-1, with D unclear. V was pared by 0 bases and J by 4 bases, with 9 bases between. Germline CDR1 reads MGHRA; CDR2 reads YSYEKL. CDR3 size: 14 residues. The CDR3 sequence: CASSQDSRGTEAFF. The CDR3 DNA sequence: TGCGCCAGCAGCCAAGATTCTCGGGGCACTGAAGCTTTCTTT.

The V call is TRBV19, the J call TRBJ2-3; TRBD1 matches at 9 bases. The trim removed 9 bases at V and 2 bases at J, leaving 6 bases unmatched. Looked up from germline, CDR1 is LNHDA and CDR2 is SQIVND (reference sequence). CDR3 length: 14 amino acids. CDR3 in DNA: TGTGCCAGCCGGGACAGGGCGCACACAGATACGCAGTATTTT. Translating it yields CASRDRAHTDTQYF.

This clone was recorded only once. J is TRBJ1-5 and V is TRBV19; TRBD1 matches at 12 bases. CDR3 size: 16 residues. Germline CDR1 is LNHDA and CDR2 is SQIVND (reference sequence). V was pared by 5 bases and J by 3 bases, with 5 bases of the junction left unmatched. The CDR3 region has the DNA TGTGCCAGTAGTCCCCGGGACAGGGGGCCCAATCAGCCCCAGCATTTT. This encodes CASSPRDRGPNQPQHF.

The rearrangement links TRBV5-1 to TRBJ1-2; 7 bases are shared with TRBD1. From germline, CDR1 is SGHRS and CDR2 YFSETQ. CDR3 length: 14 amino acids. J lost 3 bases, V lost 4 bases, and 6 bases had no gene match. The CDR3 here is CASSKGQIDYGYTF. CDR3 nucleotides: TGCGCCAGCAGCAAGGGACAGATTGACTATGGCTACACCTTC.

The J gene is TRBJ2-5, the V gene TRBV3-1 (or the pseudogene TRBV3-2); 8 nucleotides match TRBD2. This CDR3 is built from 14 residues. After removal of 5 bases from V and 1 base from J, the junction contained 3 bases not matched to a gene. Germline V gene sequence: CDR1 LGHDT, CDR2 YNNKEL (reference sequence). CDR3 residues: CASSALAGQETQYF. CDR3 coding DNA: TGTGCCAGCAGCGCCCTAGCGGGCCAAGAGACCCAGTACTTC.

The chain combines TRBV7-6 with TRBJ1-5, with TRBD1 matching over 8 bases. Germline CDR1 and CDR2: SGHVS and FNYEAQ. Germline trimming cut 4 bases from V and 7 bases from J; bases unmatched to any gene: 6. The CDR3 spans 14 residues. The CDR3 region has the DNA TGTGCCAGCAGCTCCACAGGGGGTCTACAGCCCCAGCATTTT. It yields the protein CASSSTGGLQPQHF.

The V and J genes are TRBV7-2 and TRBJ1-3, with TRBD1 as a possible D gene (6 bases). CDR3 length equals 15 residues. The V gene lost 5 bases and the J gene lost 5 bases, with 16 bases spanning the gap. Germline V gene lookup returns CDR1 SGHTA and CDR2 FQGNSA. CDR3 residues: CASSPRTEMRNTIYF. As DNA, the CDR3 is TGTGCCAGCAGCCCTCGGACAGAGATGAGAAACACCATATATTTT.

A few counts support this clone. This chain links TRBV6-1 with TRBJ2-2; TRBD2 agrees at 13 bases. CDR1 is MNHNS and CDR2 is SASEGT in the germline V gene. The J segment lost 5 bases and the V segment lost 4 bases, leaving 7 bases of the junction unmatched. This CDR3 is 17 amino acids long. As DNA, the CDR3 is TGTGCCAGCAGTGTCCCCGGGACTAGCGGGAAAACCGGGGAGCTGTTTTTT. It encodes CASSVPGTSGKTGELFF.

The chain links TRBV18 to TRBJ2-2; D may be TRBD2 (5 bases). Germline CDR1 KGHSH, CDR2 LQKENI. The CDR3 has 17 amino acids. V was shortened by 2 bases and J by 1 base, with 14 bases between the two germline ends. In nucleotides, the CDR3 is TGTGCCAGCTCACCATCATTTGAGCGGATGAACACCGGGGAGCTGTTTTTT. Its translation is CASSPSFERMNTGELFF.